Below, 28 T cell receptor beta chains from the same sample are listed, as sequenced in a study of control samples from healthy donors and cancer patients. Produced via immunoSEQ multiplex PCR; TCRdb's table is partial and in-frame only. This table holds some 90,000 clones, around 87% found once. The sample taken for sequencing was blood. These TCRs come from a woman in her forties or fifties in good health.

V gene TRBV6-1 combines with J gene TRBJ2-7, with D possibly matching TRBD1 (6 bases). CDR3 length: 19 amino acids. V lost 0 bases and J lost 0, with 21 bases in between. The V gene's germline CDR1 is MNHNS and CDR2 SASEGT. CDR3 loop: CASSEARGKSSASSYEQYF. The CDR3 DNA is TGTGCCAGCAGTGAAGCGAGGGGGAAGTCTTCCGCGAGCTCCTACGAGCAGTACTTC.

The gene calls are TRBV6-2 or TRBV6-3 and TRBJ2-7; D is ambiguous. CDR1 is MNHEY and CDR2 is SVGEGT in the germline V gene. With 2 bases removed from V and 4 bases from J, the gap between germline ends came to 6 bases. The CDR3 is 12 amino acids. The CDR3: CASSYRPYEQYF. Written as DNA, the CDR3 is TGTGCCAGCAGTTACAGGCCTTACGAGCAGTACTTC.

The gene calls are TRBV7-2 and TRBJ1-1; D is unresolved. The length of the CDR3 is 12 residues. Germline-derived CDR1 and CDR2 are SGHTA and FQGNSA. Trimming left V 8 bases short and J 4 bases short, with 11 bases between. In DNA form, the CDR3 reads TGTGCCAGCGGACGGAGAGGCACTGAAGCTTTCTTT. Encoded protein: CASGRRGTEAFF.

This sequence joins TRBV5-1 and TRBJ2-1, with a tentative D call TRBD1 (5 bases). V lost 0 bases, J lost 7 bases, and 14 bases lay in between. Germline lookup yields CDR1 SGHRS and CDR2 YFSETQ. This CDR3 comprises 15 residues. The CDR3 is CASSLEVGHINEQFF. DNA of the CDR3: TGCGCCAGCAGCTTGGAGGTTGGACACATAAATGAGCAGTTCTTC.

The rearrangement links TRBV7-2 to TRBJ1-1, with 7 nucleotides matching TRBD1. Germline V gene lookup returns CDR1 SGHTA and CDR2 FQGNSA. The CDR3 is made up of 17 amino acids. V was pared by 6 bases and J by 1 base, with 14 bases of the junction left unmatched. The CDR3 loop reads CASSWDDRAIENTEAFF. The DNA of the CDR3 is TGTGCCAGCAGTTGGGATGACAGGGCGATAGAGAACACTGAAGCTTTCTTT. Based on the CDR3 plus reference TRBV7-2 and TRBJ1-1, the full variable domain is GAGVSQSPSNKVTEKGKDVELRCDPISGHTALYWYRQSLGQGLEFLIYFQGNSAPDKSGLPSDRFSAERTGGSVSTLTIQRTQQEDSAVYLCASSWDDRAIENTEAFFGQGTRLTVV.

J is TRBJ2-7 and V is TRBV12-3 or TRBV12-4; 9 positions match TRBD1. The CDR3 is made up of 13 amino acids. Germline trimming cut 7 bases from V and 6 bases from J; bases unmatched to any gene: 7. The CDR3 region has the DNA TGTGCCAGCACCCCGGACAGGGGAGCCGAGCAGTACTTC. Protein sequence: CASTPDRGAEQYF.

The rearrangement uses TRBV7-9 and TRBJ2-5; 10 bases are a match to TRBD2. Trimming at V came to 5 bases and at J to 4 bases, leaving 7 bases not matched to a gene. This CDR3 comprises 15 residues. Looked up from germline, CDR1 is SEHNR and CDR2 is FQNEAQ (reference sequence). The CDR3 DNA reads as TGTGCCAGCAGCCCACCGGGACTAGCGCGAGAGACCCAGTACTTC. Its translation is CASSPPGLARETQYF.

Of note for this clone: The germline gene is not matched at one end of the junction; a read error may be the cause. This sequence joins TRBV4-3 and TRBJ1-3; D uncertain. The CDR3 covers 17 residues. Germline CDR1 is LGHNA and CDR2 is YSLEER. The CDR3 here is CASSQGGLGNSGNTKYF. The CDR3 region has the DNA TGCGCCAGCAGCCAAGGCGGTCTGGGCAACTCTGGAAACACCAAATATTTT.

CDR3 loop: CAISEAGLYGYTF. The CDR3 nucleotides are TGTGCCATCAGTGAGGCAGGGTTGTACGGCTACACCTTC. This chain joins TRBV10-3 and TRBJ1-2; a possible D gene is TRBD1 (5 bases). Germline V gives CDR1 ENHRY, CDR2 SYGVKD. The CDR3 spans 13 residues. V lost 2 bases and J lost 8, with 12 bases in between.

The chain links TRBV28 to TRBJ1-1; D not resolved. From germline, CDR1 is MDHEN and CDR2 SYDVKM. The CDR3 length is 13 residues. Trimming pared 6 bases from V and 4 bases from J, leaving 12 bases between. The chain's CDR3 is CASRPPIITEAFF. The CDR3 nucleotides are TGTGCCAGCAGACCTCCTATTATCACTGAAGCTTTCTTT. The full variable domain, rest sourced from reference TRBV28 and TRBJ1-1, is DVKVTQSSRYLVKRTGEKVFLECVQDMDHENMFWYRQDPGLGLRLIYFSYDVKMKEKGDIPEGYSVSREKKERFSLILESASTNQTSMYLCASRPPIITEAFFGQGTRLTVV.

The CDR3 sequence: CSVGGSDRNQPQHF. CDR3 nucleotides: TGCAGCGTTGGCGGGTCGGATCGCAATCAGCCCCAGCATTTT. This chain connects TRBV29-1 to TRBJ1-5, with no clear D. This CDR3 is built from 14 residues. The V and J ends lost 4 bases and 2 bases respectively, with 12 bases between them. Per the germline V gene, CDR1 is SQVTM and CDR2 is ANQGSEA.

This rearrangement joins TRBV3-1 (or the pseudogene TRBV3-2) to TRBJ1-4; the D is unclear. Germline loops: CDR1 LGHDT, CDR2 YNNKEL (reference sequence). CDR3 length: 13 amino acids. Trimming took off 1 base at V and 8 bases at J, with 8 bases between the two ends. In DNA, the CDR3 is TGTGCCAGCAGCCAAGCCTGGGAAGAAAAACTGTTTTTT. Amino acids: CASSQAWEEKLFF.

The chain has TRBV7-2 and TRBJ1-1; no clear D gene. This CDR3 comprises 14 residues. V was cut by 4 bases and J by 6 bases, with 15 bases left in between. Germline CDR1 and CDR2: SGHTA and FQGNSA. The CDR3, as DNA: TGTGCCAGCAGCTCCGGCCCGAGGTTAGCTGAAGCTTTCTTT. Protein: CASSSGPRLAEAFF.

This rearrangement joins TRBV10-3 to TRBJ1-6, with D maybe TRBD1 (6 bases). V was shortened by 0 bases and J by 10 bases, with 16 bases between the two germline ends. The germline V gene has CDR1 ENHRY and CDR2 SYGVKD. The CDR3 consists of 16 residues. The CDR3 DNA sequence: TGTGCCATCAGTGAGTCGACGGGGCAGGGGCGATCACCCCTCCACTTT. Translation: CAISESTGQGRSPLHF.

This clone was found once. The genes are TRBV5-6 and TRBJ1-4, with D maybe TRBD1 (6 bases). From germline, CDR1 is SGHDT and CDR2 YYEEEE. CDR3 length: 15 residues. With 4 bases removed from V and 4 bases from J, the gap between germline ends came to 14 bases. The CDR3 region is CASSTQGPLNEKLFF. The CDR3 nucleotides read TGTGCCAGCAGCACCCAGGGGCCCCTTAATGAAAAACTGTTTTTT.

This clone appeared once. The rearrangement uses TRBV5-1 and TRBJ1-2, with 9 bases matching TRBD1. The CDR3 is 15 amino acids. With V trimmed by 2 bases and J by 3 bases, 5 bases remained unmatched. Germline loops: CDR1 SGHRS, CDR2 YFSETQ. CDR3: CASSFAGQGDYGYTF. CDR3 nucleotide sequence: TGCGCCAGCAGCTTCGCGGGACAGGGCGACTATGGCTACACCTTC.

This chain connects TRBV7-2 to TRBJ2-3; no firm D call. The CDR3 runs 14 residues. The V gene's germline CDR1 is SGHTA and CDR2 FQGNSA. Trimming pared 5 bases from V and 6 bases from J, leaving 15 bases between. CDR3 amino acids: CASSPVNSADTQYF. DNA for the CDR3: TGTGCCAGCAGCCCCGTTAATTCAGCGGATACGCAGTATTTT.

Only one count was recorded for this clone. V gene TRBV19 combines with J gene TRBJ1-6; D is unresolved. Trimming shortened V by 0 bases and J by 9 bases, and 12 bases separated the two germline ends. Germline V CDR1 and CDR2: LNHDA, SQIVND (reference sequence). There are 15 residues in the CDR3. CDR3 nucleotides: TGTGCCAGTAGTATAGAAGTACGAAGAGGTTCACCCCTCCACTTT. Protein product: CASSIEVRRGSPLHF. The complete variable domain, with remaining parts taken from reference TRBV19 and TRBJ1-6, reads DGGITQSPKYLFRKEGQNVTLSCEQNLNHDAMYWYRQDPGQGLRLIYYSQIVNDFQKGDIAEGYSVSREKKESFPLTVTSAQKNPTAFYLCASSIEVRRGSPLHFGNGTRLTVT.

This clone turned up a few times. V usage is TRBV10-3 and J usage is TRBJ1-3, with TRBD1 identical over 7 bases. The CDR3 consists of 14 residues. J lost 4 bases, V lost 7 bases, and 7 bases had no gene match. The germline CDR1 and CDR2 sequences are ENHRY and SYGVKD. The CDR3 spells CAITMTGYGNTIYF. The CDR3 DNA reads as TGTGCCATCACTATGACAGGGTACGGAAACACCATATATTTT.

The V call is TRBV11-1, the J call TRBJ1-6, with D unclear. V lost 6 bases, J lost 9 bases, and 15 bases lay in between. This CDR3 spans 14 amino acids. CDR1 is SGHAT, CDR2 FQDESV, per germline (reference sequence). This chain's CDR3 is CASRPAKPSSPLHF. The CDR3 region has the DNA TGTGCCAGCAGGCCTGCTAAGCCAAGTTCACCCCTCCACTTT.

V gene TRBV4-3 combines with J gene TRBJ2-7; weak D call: TRBD1 (5 bases). The ends were cut back, 1 base at V and 4 bases at J, with 14 bases in the middle. Germline values: CDR1 LGHNA, CDR2 YSLEER. This CDR3 is built from 15 residues. CDR3 DNA: TGCGCCAGCAGCCAAGCACTCGGCAGGGCGTACGAGCAGTACTTC. As protein: CASSQALGRAYEQYF.

The rearrangement uses TRBV18 and TRBJ1-3, with a tentative D call TRBD1 (5 bases). CDR3 length equals 15 residues. V was cut by 7 bases and J by 0 bases, with 13 bases left in between. Germline V CDR1 and CDR2: KGHSH, LQKENI. The CDR3 nucleotides read TGTGCCAGCTTTACCGGGACGCCCTCTGGAAACACCATATATTTT. It yields the protein CASFTGTPSGNTIYF.

The chain couples TRBV19 to TRBJ2-1, with 8 nucleotides matching TRBD2. V shed 7 bases and J 4 bases; nucleotides not matched to a gene: 9. Germline V gene data show CDR1 as LNHDA and CDR2 as SQIVND (reference sequence). The CDR3 consists of 15 residues. The CDR3 DNA follows: TGTGCCAGTACCAGGAGTAGCGGGACTTACAATGAGCAGTTCTTC. Its protein is CASTRSSGTYNEQFF. Using reference TRBV19 and TRBJ2-1 for the parts outside the CDR3, the full variable domain is DGGITQSPKYLFRKEGQNVTLSCEQNLNHDAMYWYRQDPGQGLRLIYYSQIVNDFQKGDIAEGYSVSREKKESFPLTVTSAQKNPTAFYLCASTRSSGTYNEQFFGPGTRLTVL.

This clone was seen only once. CDR3 loop: CASSSRAPGGSGANVLTF. The CDR3 bases are TGCGCCAGCAGCTCCCGAGCCCCAGGAGGCTCTGGGGCCAACGTCCTGACTTTC. The rearrangement uses TRBV5-1 and TRBJ2-6, with a tentative D call TRBD2 (5 bases). V was trimmed by 3 bases and J by 0 bases, leaving 16 bases between them. Germline CDR1 is SGHRS and CDR2 is YFSETQ. The CDR3 sequence is 18 residues long.

DNA for the CDR3: TGCGCCAGCAGCGCACCGTCGGGAGGGGGCGGCATGAACACTGAAGCTTTCTTT. It yields the protein CASSAPSGGGGMNTEAFF. The J gene is TRBJ1-1, the V gene TRBV5-1; TRBD1 aligns across 7 bases. Germline values: CDR1 SGHRS, CDR2 YFSETQ. This CDR3 region has 18 residues. After removal of 4 bases from V and 0 bases from J, the junction contained 15 bases not matched to a gene.

The chain employs TRBV11-2 and TRBJ1-1; D perhaps matches TRBD1 (5 bases). V was shortened by 1 base and J by 0 bases, with 6 bases between the two germline ends. The CDR3 runs to 14 residues. Germline V gives CDR1 SGHAT, CDR2 FQNNGV. The CDR3 spells CASSLGGVNTEAFF. CDR3 bases: TGTGCCAGCAGCTTAGGAGGGGTGAACACTGAAGCTTTCTTT.

V gene TRBV5-1 combines with J gene TRBJ2-3; the D gene is possibly TRBD1 (6 bases). From germline, CDR1 is SGHRS and CDR2 YFSETQ. This CDR3 has 16 amino acids. Deletions cut 3 bases from V and 0 bases from J, with 14 bases between. CDR3 DNA: TGCGCCAGCAGCTGGATGGGGGCCCAAAGCACAGATACGCAGTATTTT. This sequence encodes CASSWMGAQSTDTQYF.

The V and J genes are TRBV12-5 and TRBJ1-1, with D hard to call. The germline gives CDR1 LGHNT, CDR2 FRNRAP. The CDR3 covers 14 residues. V was trimmed by 3 bases and J by 1 base, leaving 9 bases between them. The CDR3 spells CASGFGKTNTEAFF. The CDR3 region has the DNA TGTGCTAGTGGTTTCGGGAAGACGAACACTGAAGCTTTCTTT.